Here is one T cell receptor beta chain with its context. These data come from a study of blood T cell repertoires in COVID-19. Germline values: CDR1 SGHRS, CDR2 YFSETQ. Trimming removed 0 bases from V and 4 bases from J, with 10 bases in between. This CDR3 is 14 amino acids long. Here immunoSEQ multiplex PCR was the method, and the copy in TCRdb shows in-frame clones only, minus some. There are about 160,000 clones in the sample; approximately 87% occur only once, and 4.4% lies in the top ten. In terms of age and location, participants ranged from about 18 to 95 years and lived in under 30 US areas. The chain carries TRBV5-1 and TRBJ2-5; a possible D gene is TRBD2 (5 bases). The receptor's source is a woman aged 45-59 years who had recovered from COVID-19. Sequenced sample: PBMCs or T cells enriched from blood (not recorded which). The CDR3 DNA reads TGCGCCAGCAGCTTGGCACTAGTCGGAGAGACCCAGTACTTC. It encodes CASSLALVGETQYF.